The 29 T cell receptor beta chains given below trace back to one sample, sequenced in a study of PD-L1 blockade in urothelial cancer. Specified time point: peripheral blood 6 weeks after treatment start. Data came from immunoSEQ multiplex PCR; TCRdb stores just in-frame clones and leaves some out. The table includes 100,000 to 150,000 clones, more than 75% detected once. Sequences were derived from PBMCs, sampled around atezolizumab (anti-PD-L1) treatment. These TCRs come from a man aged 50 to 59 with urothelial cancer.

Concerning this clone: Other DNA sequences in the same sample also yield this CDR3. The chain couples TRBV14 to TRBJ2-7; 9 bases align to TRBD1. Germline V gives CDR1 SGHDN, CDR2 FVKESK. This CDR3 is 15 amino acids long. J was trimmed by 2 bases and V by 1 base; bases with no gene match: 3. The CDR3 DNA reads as TGTGCCAGCAGCCAAGGCCGACAGGGGGCCTACGAGCAGTACTTC. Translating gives CASSQGRQGAYEQYF.

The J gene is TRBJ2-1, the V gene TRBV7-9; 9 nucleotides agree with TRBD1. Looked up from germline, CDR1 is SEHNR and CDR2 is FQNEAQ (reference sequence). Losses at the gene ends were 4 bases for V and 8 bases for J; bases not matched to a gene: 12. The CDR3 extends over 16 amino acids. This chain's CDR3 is CASSSGDRALFDEQFF. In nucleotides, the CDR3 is TGTGCCAGCAGCTCAGGGGACAGGGCGTTATTCGATGAGCAGTTCTTC.

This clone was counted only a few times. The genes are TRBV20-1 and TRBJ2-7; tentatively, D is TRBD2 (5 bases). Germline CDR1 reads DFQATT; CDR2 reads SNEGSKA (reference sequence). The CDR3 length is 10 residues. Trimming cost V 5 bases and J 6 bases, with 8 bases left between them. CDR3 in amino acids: CSAASSEQYF. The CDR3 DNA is TGCAGTGCTGCTAGCTCCGAGCAGTACTTC.

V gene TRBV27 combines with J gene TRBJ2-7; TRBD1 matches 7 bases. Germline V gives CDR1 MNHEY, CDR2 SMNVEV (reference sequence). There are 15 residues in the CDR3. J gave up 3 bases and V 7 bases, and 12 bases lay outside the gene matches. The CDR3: CASMRGQGLVYEQYF. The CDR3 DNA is TGTGCCAGCATGAGGGGGCAGGGGTTGGTCTACGAGCAGTACTTC.

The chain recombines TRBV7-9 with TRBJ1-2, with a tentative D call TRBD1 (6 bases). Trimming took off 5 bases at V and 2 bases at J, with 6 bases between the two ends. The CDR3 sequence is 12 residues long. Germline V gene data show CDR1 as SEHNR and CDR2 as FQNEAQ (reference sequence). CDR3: CASSTGNYGYTF. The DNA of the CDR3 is TGTGCCAGCAGCACAGGGAACTATGGCTACACCTTC.

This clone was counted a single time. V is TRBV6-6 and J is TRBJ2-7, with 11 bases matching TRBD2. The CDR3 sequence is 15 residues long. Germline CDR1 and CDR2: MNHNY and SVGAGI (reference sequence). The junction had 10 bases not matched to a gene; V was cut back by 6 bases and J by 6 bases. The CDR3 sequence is CASSSTSGRTPEQYF. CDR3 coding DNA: TGTGCCAGCAGCTCCACTAGCGGGAGAACCCCCGAGCAGTACTTC.

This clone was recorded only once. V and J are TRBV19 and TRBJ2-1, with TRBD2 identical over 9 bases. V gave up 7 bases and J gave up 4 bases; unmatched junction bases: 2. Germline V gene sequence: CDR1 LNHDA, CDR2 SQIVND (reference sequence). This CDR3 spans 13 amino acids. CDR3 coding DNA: TGTGCCAGTAAGGCGGGAGGGTACAATGAGCAGTTCTTC. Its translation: CASKAGGYNEQFF.

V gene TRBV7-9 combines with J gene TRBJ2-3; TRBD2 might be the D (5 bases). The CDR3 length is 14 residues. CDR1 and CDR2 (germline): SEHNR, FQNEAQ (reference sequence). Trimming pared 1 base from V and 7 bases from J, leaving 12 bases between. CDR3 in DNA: TGTGCCAGCAGCTTAGGGTTTGTAGCGCATACGCAGTATTTT. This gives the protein CASSLGFVAHTQYF.

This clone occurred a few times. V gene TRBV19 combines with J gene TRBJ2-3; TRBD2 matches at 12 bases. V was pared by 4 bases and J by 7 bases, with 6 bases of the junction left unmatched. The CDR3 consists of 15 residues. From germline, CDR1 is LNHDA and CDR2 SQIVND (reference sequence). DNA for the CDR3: TGTGCCAGTAGTAAACTAGCGGGAGGATATAATACGCAGTATTTT. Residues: CASSKLAGGYNTQYF. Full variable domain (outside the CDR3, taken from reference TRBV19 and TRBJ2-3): DGGITQSPKYLFRKEGQNVTLSCEQNLNHDAMYWYRQDPGQGLRLIYYSQIVNDFQKGDIAEGYSVSREKKESFPLTVTSAQKNPTAFYLCASSKLAGGYNTQYFGPGTRLTVL.

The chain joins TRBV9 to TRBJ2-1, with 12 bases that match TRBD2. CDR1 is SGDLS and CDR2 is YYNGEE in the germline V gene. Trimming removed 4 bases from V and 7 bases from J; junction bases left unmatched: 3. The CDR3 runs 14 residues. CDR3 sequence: CASSQTSGRNEQFF. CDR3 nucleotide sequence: TGTGCCAGCAGCCAGACTAGCGGGAGAAATGAGCAGTTCTTC.

For the CDR3, the DNA is TGTGCCAGCAGTGGTCACAATCAGCCCCAGCATTTT. Amino acids: CASSGHNQPQHF. The chain is built from TRBV6-1 and TRBJ1-5, with unresolved D. Germline assignment: CDR1 MNHNS and CDR2 SASEGT. V was trimmed by 4 bases and J by 3 bases, leaving 4 bases between them. The CDR3 runs 12 residues.

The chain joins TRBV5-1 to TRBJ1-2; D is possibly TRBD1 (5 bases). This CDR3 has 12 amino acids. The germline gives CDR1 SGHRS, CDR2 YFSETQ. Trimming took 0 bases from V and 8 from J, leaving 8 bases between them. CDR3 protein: CASSLEGLGYTF. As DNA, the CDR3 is TGCGCCAGCAGCTTGGAGGGGCTCGGCTACACCTTC.

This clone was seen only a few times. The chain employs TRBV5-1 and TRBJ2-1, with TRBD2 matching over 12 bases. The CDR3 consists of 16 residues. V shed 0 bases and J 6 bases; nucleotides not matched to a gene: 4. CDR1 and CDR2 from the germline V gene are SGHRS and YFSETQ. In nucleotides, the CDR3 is TGCGCCAGCAGCTTGGAGGCTAGCGGGAGGGCCAATGAGCAGTTCTTC. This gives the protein CASSLEASGRANEQFF.

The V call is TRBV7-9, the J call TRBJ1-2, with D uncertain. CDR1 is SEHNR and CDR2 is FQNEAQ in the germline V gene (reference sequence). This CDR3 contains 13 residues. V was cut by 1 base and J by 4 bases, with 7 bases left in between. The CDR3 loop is CASSLGRLYGYTF. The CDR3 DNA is TGTGCCAGCAGCTTAGGGAGACTCTATGGCTACACCTTC. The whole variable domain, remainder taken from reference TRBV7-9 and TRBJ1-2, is DTGVSQNPRHKITKRGQNVTFRCDPISEHNRLYWYRQTLGQGPEFLTYFQNEAQLEKSRLLSDRFSAERPKGSFSTLEIQRTEQGDSAMYLCASSLGRLYGYTFGSGTRLTVV.

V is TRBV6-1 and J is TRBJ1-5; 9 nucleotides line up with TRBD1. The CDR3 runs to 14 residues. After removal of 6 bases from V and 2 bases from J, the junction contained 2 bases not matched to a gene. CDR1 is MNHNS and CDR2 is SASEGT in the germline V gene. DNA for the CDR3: TGTGCCAGCAGACGGACAGGGGGCAATCAGCCCCAGCATTTT. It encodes CASRRTGGNQPQHF.

The CDR3 is CASSPETGGNYGYTF. The CDR3 coding sequence is TGTGCCAGCTCACCGGAGACAGGGGGAAACTATGGCTACACCTTC. The V call is TRBV18, the J call TRBJ1-2; TRBD1 matches at 9 bases. In germline, CDR1 is KGHSH, CDR2 LQKENI. This CDR3 spans 15 amino acids. V was pared by 3 bases and J by 2 bases, with 4 bases of the junction left unmatched.

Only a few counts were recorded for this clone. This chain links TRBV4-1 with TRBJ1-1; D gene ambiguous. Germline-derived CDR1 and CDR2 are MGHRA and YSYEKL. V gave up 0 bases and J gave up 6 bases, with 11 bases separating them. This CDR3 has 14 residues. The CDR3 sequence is CASSQEPSVAEAFF. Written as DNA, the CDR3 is TGCGCCAGCAGCCAAGAGCCATCGGTGGCTGAAGCTTTCTTT.

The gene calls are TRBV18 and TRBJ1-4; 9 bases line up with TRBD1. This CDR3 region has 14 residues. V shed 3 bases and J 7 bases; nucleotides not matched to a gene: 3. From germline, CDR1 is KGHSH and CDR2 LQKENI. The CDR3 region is CASSPTGGSEKLFF. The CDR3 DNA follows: TGTGCCAGCTCACCGACAGGGGGGAGTGAAAAACTGTTTTTT.

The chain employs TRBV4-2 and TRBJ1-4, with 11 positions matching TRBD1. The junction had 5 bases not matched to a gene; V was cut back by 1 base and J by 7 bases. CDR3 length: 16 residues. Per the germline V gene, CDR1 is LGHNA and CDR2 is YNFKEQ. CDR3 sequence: CASSQVSGQGGEKLFF. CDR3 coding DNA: TGTGCCAGCAGCCAAGTTTCGGGACAGGGGGGTGAAAAACTGTTTTTT.

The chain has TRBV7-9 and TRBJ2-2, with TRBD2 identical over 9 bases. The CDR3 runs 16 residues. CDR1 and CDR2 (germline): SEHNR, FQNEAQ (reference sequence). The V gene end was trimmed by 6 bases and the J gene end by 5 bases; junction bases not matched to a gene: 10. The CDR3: CASSSPGLAETGELFF. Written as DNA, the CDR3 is TGTGCCAGCAGTTCCCCGGGACTAGCTGAGACCGGGGAGCTGTTTTTT.

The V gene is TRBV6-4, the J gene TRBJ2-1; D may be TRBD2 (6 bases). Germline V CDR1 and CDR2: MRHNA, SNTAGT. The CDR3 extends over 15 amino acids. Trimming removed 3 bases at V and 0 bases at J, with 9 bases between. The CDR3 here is CASSENGGSYNEQFF. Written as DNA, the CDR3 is TGTGCCAGCAGTGAAAACGGGGGCTCCTACAATGAGCAGTTCTTC.

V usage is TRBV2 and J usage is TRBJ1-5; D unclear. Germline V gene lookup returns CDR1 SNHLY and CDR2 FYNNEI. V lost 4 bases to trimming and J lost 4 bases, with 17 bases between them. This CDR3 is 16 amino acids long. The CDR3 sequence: CASSGEARASNQPQHF. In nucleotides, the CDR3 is TGTGCCAGCAGTGGAGAGGCCCGCGCATCAAATCAGCCCCAGCATTTT.

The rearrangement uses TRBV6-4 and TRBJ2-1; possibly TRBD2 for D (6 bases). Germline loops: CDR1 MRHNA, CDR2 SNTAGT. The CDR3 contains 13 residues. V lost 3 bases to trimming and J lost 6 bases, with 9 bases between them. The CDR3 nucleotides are TGTGCCAGCAGTGAGGGACTTTTCAATGAGCAGTTCTTC. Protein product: CASSEGLFNEQFF.

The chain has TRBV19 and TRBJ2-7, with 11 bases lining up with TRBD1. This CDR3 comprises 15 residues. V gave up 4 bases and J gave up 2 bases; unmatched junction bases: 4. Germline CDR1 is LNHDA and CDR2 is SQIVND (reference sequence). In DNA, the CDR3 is TGTGCCAGTAGTAGGGCGGGACAGGGGGCCTACGAGCAGTACTTC. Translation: CASSRAGQGAYEQYF.

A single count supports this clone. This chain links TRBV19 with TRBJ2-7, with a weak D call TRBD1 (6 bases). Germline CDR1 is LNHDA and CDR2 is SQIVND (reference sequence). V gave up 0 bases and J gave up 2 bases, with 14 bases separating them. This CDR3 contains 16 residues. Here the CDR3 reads CASSIDFGTITYEQYF. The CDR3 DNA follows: TGTGCCAGTAGTATAGATTTCGGGACAATAACCTACGAGCAGTACTTC.

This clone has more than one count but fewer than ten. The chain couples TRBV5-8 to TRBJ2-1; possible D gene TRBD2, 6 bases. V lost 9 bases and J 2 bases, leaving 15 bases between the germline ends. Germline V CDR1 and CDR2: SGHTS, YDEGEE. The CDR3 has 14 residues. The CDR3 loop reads CATERETPYNEQFF. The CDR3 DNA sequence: TGTGCCACCGAACGGGAGACCCCCTACAATGAGCAGTTCTTC.

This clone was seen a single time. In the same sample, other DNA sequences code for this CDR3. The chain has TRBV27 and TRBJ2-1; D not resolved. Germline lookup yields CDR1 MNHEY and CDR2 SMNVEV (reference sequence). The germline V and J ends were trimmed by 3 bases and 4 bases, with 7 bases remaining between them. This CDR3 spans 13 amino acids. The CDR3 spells CASSFRTYNEQFF. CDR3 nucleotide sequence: TGTGCCAGCAGTTTCAGAACGTACAATGAGCAGTTCTTC.

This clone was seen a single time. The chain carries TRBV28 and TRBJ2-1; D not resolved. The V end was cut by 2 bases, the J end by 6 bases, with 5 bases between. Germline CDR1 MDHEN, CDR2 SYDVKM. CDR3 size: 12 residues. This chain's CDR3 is CASSLLPNEQFF. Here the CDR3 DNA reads TGTGCCAGCAGTTTACTCCCCAATGAGCAGTTCTTC.

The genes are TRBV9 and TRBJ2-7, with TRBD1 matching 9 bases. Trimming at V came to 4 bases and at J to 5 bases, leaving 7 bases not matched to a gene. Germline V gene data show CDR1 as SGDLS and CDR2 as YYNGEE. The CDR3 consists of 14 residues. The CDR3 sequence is CASSPRTGVDEQYF. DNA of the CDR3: TGTGCCAGCAGCCCGCGGACAGGGGTCGACGAGCAGTACTTC.